This paragraph covers one T cell receptor beta chain sequence. The antigen is unknown. Sequence at one end of the junction differs from germline and may be a read error. The V gene's germline CDR1 is SSHAT and CDR2 FNYEAQ (reference sequence). The CDR3 spans 14 residues. The investigators reverse transcribed all of the isolated RNA, so they sequenced expressed TCRB transcripts. Measured with immunoSEQ multiplex PCR; TCRdb has only the in-frame clones, and not every one. The table records 38,000 or so clones, almost 65% of them present only once. These data come from a study of beta chain features in type 1 diabetes. Study-level findings and limits: Within each of all four CD4+ subsets, Type 1 diabetes patients had TCRB CDR3s that were moderately but significantly shorter. At VDJ recombination sites, type 1 diabetes patients had fewer insertions and more deleted nucleotides.

The chain uses TRBV7-7 and TRBJ2-5; 10 bases line up with TRBD1. The origin of this receptor is a woman aged 30 to 39 in good health. The sample comprised Tregs from blood. The CDR3 spells CASSLGTGAETQYF. The CDR3 DNA reads TGTGCTAGCAGCCTCGGGACAGGGGCAGAGACCCAGTACTTC.